Below, 28 T cell receptor beta chains from the same sample are listed, as sequenced in a study of CD4 and CD8 cells across lung adenocarcinoma regions (dated by TCRdb to 2016 to 2019). Libraries were prepared through PCR. The sequencer was a HiSeq X Ten. In-frame beta chains were kept once TCRdb had trimmed the public reads at Q25 with fastp and called clones with MiXCR. One record per CDR3 amino acid sequence lists the most common genes and DNA. Recorded for this sample are 3,000 to 4,000 distinct CDR3 sequences; approximately 65% of them occurred a single time. Roughly 15% of the sample is in the top ten clones. The sample taken for sequencing was CD8+ T cells from the margin of a lung tumor. What this sample's cell subset or site label stands for: tumor margin region. These receptor sequences come from a female donor with lung adenocarcinoma. The CD4 and CD8 labels of this study may be unreliable.

CDR3 amino acids: CASSFGGGRDPYEQYF. The CDR3 DNA reads TGTGCCAGCAGCTTTGGCGGCGGGAGGGATCCCTACGAGCAGTACTTC. The rearrangement joins TRBV11-3 to TRBJ2-3; 9 nucleotides line up with TRBD2. The DNA end lines up better with TRBJ2-7; the J call may be wrong. The germline gives CDR1 SGHNT, CDR2 YENEEA. The CDR3 has 16 residues.

The J gene is TRBJ1-2, the V gene TRBV6-1, with 9 bases fitting TRBD1. The CDR3 is 14 residues long. Per germline, CDR1 MNHNS and CDR2 SASEGT. V gave up 3 bases and J gave up 6 bases; unmatched junction bases: 5. The CDR3 sequence is CASSDRGTGNGYTF. In DNA, the CDR3 is TGTGCCAGCAGTGACCGAGGGACAGGGAATGGCTACACCTTC.

By sample fraction, this clonotype is medium-sized (0.01 to 0.1%). The chain is built from TRBV6-4 and TRBJ2-1; 10 bases align to TRBD2. CDR1 is MRHNA, CDR2 SNTAGT, per germline. The CDR3 is 16 residues long. V trimming: 5 bases; J trimming: 4 bases; junction bases outside the gene matches: 8. The CDR3 here is CASSLVAGGPYNEQFF. Written as DNA, the CDR3 is TGTGCCAGCAGTCTGGTAGCGGGAGGACCGTACAATGAGCAGTTCTTC.

The chain employs TRBV6-1 and TRBJ2-1; D perhaps matches TRBD2 (5 bases). V shed 6 bases and J shed 3 bases, with 21 bases lying between them. The germline gives CDR1 MNHNS, CDR2 SASEGT. CDR3 size: 17 residues. For the CDR3, the DNA is TGTGCCAGCAGACCGTCCTTAGCGTTACCGGACTACAATGAGCAGTTCTTC. It specifies CASRPSLALPDYNEQFF.

The V and J genes are TRBV11-2 and TRBJ2-5; 7 bases line up with TRBD1. The end of the DNA fits TRBJ2-7 better, so the J call may be wrong. In germline, CDR1 is SGHAT, CDR2 FQNNGV. This CDR3 contains 15 residues. Written as DNA, the CDR3 is TGTGCCGTCTCTCTAGGACAGGCCCCCGATTACGAGCAGTACTTC. It is translated as CAVSLGQAPDYEQYF.

This clonotype was observed a single time. The junction departs from the called germline gene at one end, perhaps through a read error. The J gene is TRBJ2-7, the V gene TRBV12-3 or TRBV12-4, with D maybe TRBD1 (6 bases). The assigned J gene may be wrong: the sequence end matches TRBJ2-5 better. This CDR3 region has 13 residues. CDR3 residues: CASSSTGQETQYF. DNA of the CDR3: TGTGCCAGTAGTTCGACAGGACAAGAGACCCAGTACTTC.

The V call is TRBV7-2, the J call TRBJ2-7; D gene uncertain. Trimming removed 4 bases from V and 4 bases from J, with 14 bases in between. The CDR3 extends over 14 amino acids. Germline lookup yields CDR1 SGHTA and CDR2 FQGNSA. The CDR3 protein is CASSSPYLTYEQYF. In DNA, the CDR3 is TGTGCCAGCAGCTCCCCTTATCTCACTTACGAGCAGTACTTC.

This clonotype was counted a single time. The chain has TRBV6-1 and TRBJ1-1; 9 nucleotides match TRBD1. CDR3 length equals 15 residues. CDR1 and CDR2 from the germline V gene are MNHNS and SASEGT. V lost 2 bases and J lost 5; bases outside the gene matches: 6. Written as DNA, the CDR3 is TGTGCCAGCAGTGAACATACAGGGGGCGGAACTGAAGCTTTCTTT. The encoded protein is CASSEHTGGGTEAFF.

Points on this clonotype: A much larger clone is a single base away; this may be a read error. The chain employs TRBV7-2 and TRBJ2-5, with 7 bases fitting TRBD2. This CDR3 is built from 15 residues. Germline V gives CDR1 SGHTA, CDR2 FQGNSA. V lost 1 base, J lost 11 bases, and 13 bases stayed unmatched. In nucleotides, the CDR3 is TGTGCCAGCAGCTTAGGGTCGGGGGGTCGCAATGAGCAGTACTTC. It specifies CASSLGSGGRNEQYF.

The chain couples TRBV6-1 to TRBJ2-1; TRBD2 aligns across 7 bases. V lost 2 bases, J lost 6 bases, and 10 bases stayed unmatched. CDR1 is MNHNS, CDR2 SASEGT, per germline. The CDR3 spans 16 residues. This chain's CDR3 is CASSELWTTGGNEQFF. In DNA form, the CDR3 reads TGTGCCAGCAGTGAACTATGGACTACGGGGGGCAATGAGCAGTTCTTC.

Comment on this clonotype: A much larger clone sits a single nucleotide away, making a read error possible. This chain links TRBV6-1 with TRBJ2-7, with a tentative D call TRBD1 (7 bases). Germline lookup yields CDR1 MNHNS and CDR2 SASEGT. V was pared by 4 bases and J by 10 bases, with 20 bases between. This CDR3 has 14 residues. The DNA for the CDR3 is TGTGCCAGCAGTGGATCGGGACCCAGGGGGGCCCAGTACTTC. As protein: CASSGSGPRGAQYF.

The chain uses TRBV4-1 and TRBJ2-1; either TRBD1 or TRBD2 may supply D (5 bases each). Germline V gene sequence: CDR1 MGHRA, CDR2 YSYEKL. This CDR3 region has 17 residues. The germline V and J ends were trimmed by 0 bases and 1 base, with 13 bases remaining between them. CDR3 residues: CASSQDRGPASYNEQFF. The CDR3 DNA is TGCGCCAGCAGCCAAGATCGGGGCCCTGCATCCTACAATGAGCAGTTCTTC.

This clonotype was detected only a few times. The rearrangement uses TRBV9 and TRBJ1-6; TRBD1 agrees at 7 bases. The CDR3 runs to 16 residues. Germline values: CDR1 SGDLS, CDR2 YYNGEE. V dropped 3 bases and J dropped 7; count of bases not matched to a gene: 10. This CDR3 reads CASSAPGGTENSPLHF. CDR3 nucleotides: TGTGCCAGCAGCGCCCCCGGAGGGACAGAGAATTCACCCCTCCACTTT.

The chain couples TRBV6-1 to TRBJ2-2; D not certain. Per germline, CDR1 MNHNS and CDR2 SASEGT. The CDR3 runs 14 residues. V was clipped by 7 bases and J by 0 bases, with 9 bases between them. The CDR3, as DNA: TGTGCCAGCAAGGGCGGTGCGAACACCGGGGAGCTGTTTTTT. It encodes CASKGGANTGELFF.

This clonotype was recorded once. V usage is TRBV6-1 and J usage is TRBJ2-3; a weak D match, TRBD2 (6 bases). The CDR3 has 17 amino acids. The germline V gene has CDR1 MNHNS and CDR2 SASEGT. The V end lost 1 base, the J end lost 5 bases, and 19 bases lay between the germline ends. The CDR3 DNA follows: TGTGCCAGCAGTGAAGTAATAGCGGCTATCTCAATAGATACGCAGTATTTT. It codes for CASSEVIAAISIDTQYF.

Note on this clonotype: Possible read error: a much larger clone is one base away. The chain carries TRBV6-5 and TRBJ2-2; the D is unclear. From germline, CDR1 is MNHEY and CDR2 SVGAGI. The CDR3 spans 17 residues. The CDR3 DNA reads as TGTGCCAGCAGTTACACCCAACTACGAACGAATACCGGGGAGCTGTTTTTT. It is translated as CASSYTQLRTNTGELFF.

This clonotype was counted only a few times. This sequence joins TRBV6-1 and TRBJ2-5; the D gene is possibly TRBD2 (5 bases). This CDR3 is 14 amino acids long. CDR1 is MNHNS, CDR2 SASEGT, per germline. Trimming removed 7 bases from V and 4 bases from J, with 16 bases in between. CDR3 in amino acids: CASIVYGVSETQYF. In DNA, the CDR3 is TGTGCCAGCATAGTGTACGGGGTGTCAGAGACCCAGTACTTC.

The gene calls are TRBV27 and TRBJ2-2; 9 bases are a match to TRBD2. There are 15 residues in the CDR3. The junction had 4 bases not matched to a gene; V was cut back by 4 bases and J by 4 bases. Germline V gene data show CDR1 as MNHEY and CDR2 as SMNVEV (reference sequence). In nucleotides, the CDR3 is TGTGCCAGCAGTTCACTAGCGGGTTTCACCGGGGAGCTGTTTTTT. Its translation: CASSSLAGFTGELFF.

The rearrangement joins TRBV6-1 to TRBJ1-1; D uncertain. The CDR3 is 14 residues long. V was shortened by 5 bases and J by 4 bases, with 14 bases between the two germline ends. The germline V gene has CDR1 MNHNS and CDR2 SASEGT. Here the CDR3 reads CASSRSTELTEAFF. The DNA for the CDR3 is TGTGCCAGCAGTCGTTCAACAGAGCTCACTGAAGCTTTCTTT.

The chain joins TRBV10-1 to TRBJ2-5; D remains ambiguous. The J call could be wrong; TRBJ2-3 is a better fit for the DNA end. Germline V gene lookup returns CDR1 WNHNN and CDR2 SYGVQD (reference sequence). The CDR3 contains 14 residues. CDR3 amino acids: CASSESVQADTQYF. The CDR3, as DNA: TGCGCCAGCAGTGAGTCTGTCCAGGCAGATACGCAGTATTTT.

The V and J genes are TRBV6-1 and TRBJ2-3; D tentatively reads TRBD1 or TRBD2 (5 bases each). V was trimmed by 8 bases and J by 5 bases, leaving 14 bases between them. CDR3 length: 13 residues. Germline assignment: CDR1 MNHNS and CDR2 SASEGT. The CDR3: CASRRGAGDTQYF. CDR3 DNA sequence: TGTGCCAGCCGACGAGGGGCTGGAGATACGCAGTATTTT.

The chain has TRBV12-3 or TRBV12-4 and TRBJ2-3; D unclear. CDR3 size: 14 residues. With 5 bases removed from V and 6 bases from J, the gap between germline ends came to 15 bases. This CDR3 reads CASSTQLIRDTQYF. CDR3 DNA sequence: TGTGCCAGCAGTACCCAATTAATACGGGATACGCAGTATTTT.

The chain has TRBV6-5 and TRBJ2-5; 7 bases are a match to TRBD1. The CDR3 spans 14 residues. V shed 2 bases and J 2 bases; nucleotides not matched to a gene: 2. Germline assignment: CDR1 MNHEY and CDR2 SVGAGI. The CDR3 protein is CASSYRDRQETQYF. Here the CDR3 DNA reads TGTGCCAGCAGTTACCGGGACAGACAAGAGACCCAGTACTTC.

The rearrangement uses TRBV6-1 and TRBJ1-6; 10 bases fit TRBD1. The V gene's germline CDR1 is MNHNS and CDR2 SASEGT. The J segment lost 3 bases and the V segment lost 7 bases, leaving 3 bases of the junction unmatched. The CDR3 loop spans 15 amino acids. The CDR3: CASTGDRGYNSPLHF. For the CDR3, the DNA is TGTGCCAGCACCGGGGACAGGGGCTATAATTCACCCCTCCACTTT.

J is TRBJ2-1 and V is TRBV6-1; either TRBD1 or TRBD2 may fit D (6 bases each). The end of the DNA fits TRBJ2-7 better, so the J call may be wrong. The CDR3 has 13 residues. Per germline, CDR1 MNHNS and CDR2 SASEGT. CDR3 in amino acids: CASTLGGNREQYF. In DNA form, the CDR3 reads TGTGCCAGCACCCTAGGGGGGAACCGCGAGCAGTACTTC.

The rearrangement links TRBV6-1 to TRBJ1-2; D is unclear. Looked up from germline, CDR1 is MNHNS and CDR2 is SASEGT. Trimming pared 7 bases from V and 4 bases from J, leaving 13 bases between. This CDR3 has 13 amino acids. The CDR3 region is CASTAIVGYGYTF. The DNA of the CDR3 is TGTGCCAGCACCGCAATCGTAGGCTATGGCTACACCTTC.

This clonotype was picked up a small number of times. J is TRBJ2-1 and V is TRBV4-1; 10 nucleotides align to TRBD2. V was clipped by 0 bases and J by 1 base; unmatched bases: 3. The CDR3 contains 17 residues. Germline values: CDR1 MGHRA, CDR2 YSYEKL. CDR3 coding DNA: TGCGCCAGCAGCCAAGAATCTAGCGGGGGATCCTACAATGAGCAGTTCTTC. Amino acids: CASSQESSGGSYNEQFF.

The gene calls are TRBV6-1 and TRBJ2-1, with D unresolved. The J call may be faulty, since TRBJ2-7 better matches the DNA end. The germline V gene has CDR1 MNHNS and CDR2 SASEGT. The CDR3 is 15 residues long. The CDR3 DNA follows: TGTGCCAGCAGTGAAGAGGCAGTGAGCTACGATGCGCAGTACTTC. This sequence encodes CASSEEAVSYDAQYF.